The TCR beta chain described here comes from a study of blood T cell repertoires in COVID-19. On the study more broadly: COVID-19 samples from acute and convalescent phases originated in the United States, Italy and Spain. In each case, the material was cDNA or gDNA derived from T cells, B-cell-depleted T cells, or PBMCs.

V lost 3 bases to trimming and J lost 2 bases; unmatched junction nucleotides: 8. This CDR3 is 17 amino acids long. Germline V lookup: CDR1 SGHRS, CDR2 YFSETQ. Per the study methods: The authors estimated nucleated cell counts from reference gene primer amplification. Measured with immunoSEQ multiplex PCR; TCRdb has only the in-frame clones, and not every one. V, J and clone size were drawn from that table, and D and trimming were deduced from the DNA. The sample carries approximately 260,000 clones, around 85% recorded once. The rearrangement uses TRBV5-1 and TRBJ2-7; TRBD2 aligns across 13 bases. Sequences were obtained from peripheral blood. The origin of this receptor is a woman older than 75 with acute or convalescent COVID-19. The CDR3 nucleotides read TGCGCCAGCAGCTCCGGCCTACTAGCGGGGGGGCCCTACGAGCAGTACTTC. This translates into CASSSGLLAGGPYEQYF.